The T cell receptor (beta chain) under discussion was sequenced for a study of Tregs in tolerant kidney transplant recipients. Study-wide points: Activated donor B cell expansion appeared to reveal the most relevant donor-specific TCRbeta repertoire. Some patients' samples used different primers over time, so nucleotide sequences weren't comparable. Antigen-driven expansion was suggested because donor-specific Tregs expanded more than all Tregs in tolerant patients.

Clones were sequenced by immunoSEQ multiplex PCR, and TCRdb holds only the in-frame ones, with some missing. The sample is made up of about 14,000 clones, and the top ten hold 27% of it. In the case of this clone: No antigen is known for it. The sequence runs out 3 residues before the end of the CDR3; the remainder is reconstructed from the germline J gene.

Germline V CDR1 and CDR2: SGHDT, YYEEEE. CDR3 length: 14 amino acids. Mixed chimerism was transient after nonmyeloablative marrow transplants from related graft donors. Unstimulated Tregs (CD4+CD25+CD127-) and CD4+CD25- non-Tregs were sorted from PBMCs. Sequencing used CD8+ T cells from blood (PBMCs), obtained 6 months after the transplant. This receptor was identified in a human patient who received a combined kidney and bone marrow transplant. A share of the T cells may be of graft donor origin. The rearrangement joins TRBV5-6 to TRBJ1-2, with 7 positions matching TRBD1. CDR3 DNA, as far as it was read: TGTGCCAGCAGCCCCGGGCAGGGGGGTTGGGGC. This encodes CASSPGQGGWG. The entire CDR3 is CASSPGQGGWGYTF.